A single sample is the source of the 28 T cell receptor beta chains below, sequenced in a study of T-cell reconstitution after alpha-beta-depleted transplantation in children. During its preparation, the TCRbeta library received unique molecular identifiers. Via MiXCR, TCRdb re-called the PCR reads, giving one row per CDR3 protein. The sample shows approximately 650,000 distinct CDR3 sequences, around 13% of them seen only once. Sequences were derived from PBMCs, sampled before TCRalphabeta/CD19-depleted stem cell transplant. The receptors originated from a girl between 2 and 10 years old with congenital amegakaryocytic thrombocytopenia, due to receive a stem cell transplant.

This clonotype has a handful of counts. The chain employs TRBV2 and TRBJ2-7; no clear D gene. Germline CDR1 is SNHLY and CDR2 is FYNNEI. V lost 8 bases and J lost 0, with 14 bases in between. The CDR3 runs 14 residues. This chain's CDR3 is CASRSSDISYEQYF. CDR3 nucleotide sequence: TGTGCCAGCCGATCTTCAGACATCTCCTACGAGCAGTACTTC.

V gene TRBV11-2 combines with J gene TRBJ1-1; no firm D call. Trimming took off 5 bases at V and 5 bases at J, with 21 bases between the two ends. Per the germline V gene, CDR1 is SGHAT and CDR2 is FQNNGV. The length of the CDR3 is 16 residues. In DNA form, the CDR3 reads TGTGCCAGCAGCCCCTGGGCGGGCATCCCAGGTACTGAAGCTTTCTTT. As protein: CASSPWAGIPGTEAFF.

This chain joins TRBV4-1 and TRBJ2-3; D is unresolved. CDR1 and CDR2 from the germline V gene are MGHRA and YSYEKL. The CDR3 contains 17 residues. With 0 bases removed from V and 3 bases from J, the gap between germline ends came to 16 bases. CDR3 residues: CASSQEPSSFFTDTQYF. Written as DNA, the CDR3 is TGCGCCAGCAGCCAAGAACCGTCTAGTTTCTTTACAGATACGCAGTATTTT.

This clonotype was counted many times. This chain uses TRBV6-1 with TRBJ1-2; TRBD1 is a possible D gene (6 bases). The CDR3 has 15 amino acids. V shed 4 bases and J shed 0 bases, with 12 bases lying between them. Germline V gene lookup returns CDR1 MNHNS and CDR2 SASEGT. The CDR3 nucleotides read TGTGCCAGCAGTGGGTGGACAGAGACTAACTATGGCTACACCTTC. It is translated as CASSGWTETNYGYTF.

This clonotype was observed a handful of times. This chain links TRBV7-2 with TRBJ2-1; TRBD2 matches 13 bases. Looked up from germline, CDR1 is SGHTA and CDR2 is FQGNSA. V lost 0 bases to trimming and J lost 4 bases; unmatched junction nucleotides: 9. The CDR3 has 19 amino acids. As DNA, the CDR3 is TGTGCCAGCAGCTTAGCGTTGACTGGACTAGCGGGGGTTTACAATGAGCAGTTCTTC. This sequence encodes CASSLALTGLAGVYNEQFF. The full variable domain, completed using reference TRBV7-2 and TRBJ2-1, is GAGVSQSPSNKVTEKGKDVELRCDPISGHTALYWYRQSLGQGLEFLIYFQGNSAPDKSGLPSDRFSAERTGGSVSTLTIQRTQQEDSAVYLCASSLALTGLAGVYNEQFFGPGTRLTVL.

This clonotype was picked up many times. The chain couples TRBV27 to TRBJ2-1; TRBD1 aligns across 7 bases. Germline V gene data show CDR1 as MNHEY and CDR2 as SMNVEV (reference sequence). With V trimmed by 7 bases and J by 1 base, 10 bases remained unmatched. This CDR3 has 16 amino acids. The CDR3 loop reads CASNRRQGSSYNEQFF. The CDR3 DNA reads TGTGCCAGCAACCGGAGACAGGGAAGTTCCTACAATGAGCAGTTCTTC.

This clonotype occurred many times. The chain links TRBV15 to TRBJ2-7, with a weak D call TRBD1 (6 bases). CDR3 length: 13 amino acids. V was trimmed by 9 bases and J by 3 bases, leaving 15 bases between them. Germline CDR1 and CDR2: LNHNV and YYDKDF (reference sequence). The chain's CDR3 is CATSTGLGYEQYF. The CDR3 DNA sequence: TGTGCCACTAGTACAGGGTTGGGCTACGAGCAGTACTTC.

The chain is built from TRBV5-1 and TRBJ2-5; possibly TRBD1 or TRBD2 for D (6 bases each). Trimming pared 3 bases from V and 3 bases from J, leaving 12 bases between. This CDR3 spans 14 amino acids. Germline CDR1 and CDR2: SGHRS and YFSETQ. CDR3 sequence: CASSWRGDEETQYF. DNA of the CDR3: TGCGCCAGCAGCTGGAGGGGGGACGAAGAGACCCAGTACTTC.

This clonotype showed up just a few times. The rearrangement joins TRBV20-1 to TRBJ2-1, with TRBD2 identical over 10 bases. The junction had 17 bases not matched to a gene; V was cut back by 0 bases and J by 6 bases. The CDR3 covers 19 residues. Germline V gene data show CDR1 as DFQATT and CDR2 as SNEGSKA (reference sequence). The CDR3 region is CSARDPFPKTSGSLNEQFF. The CDR3 DNA reads as TGCAGTGCTAGAGACCCCTTCCCCAAGACTAGCGGGTCTCTCAATGAGCAGTTCTTC.

As for this clonotype: A much larger clone lies one base from this, so it may be a read error. For the CDR3, the DNA is TGCAGTGCTAGAGTTTCGAAACTATCGAACACCGGGGAGCTGTTTTTT. Translation gives CSARVSKLSNTGELFF. The rearrangement links TRBV20-1 to TRBJ2-2; D call uncertain. The CDR3 contains 16 residues. V shed 1 base and J shed 0 bases, with 12 bases lying between them. Germline CDR1 is DFQATT and CDR2 is SNEGSKA (reference sequence).

The rearrangement links TRBV4-2 to TRBJ2-1, with 9 positions matching TRBD2. CDR1 and CDR2 from the germline V gene are LGHNA and YNFKEQ. The CDR3 has 16 residues. Trimming at V came to 1 base and at J to 5 bases, leaving 6 bases not matched to a gene. The CDR3 nucleotides are TGTGCCAGCAGCCAAGCGGGACTAGCATACGACAATGAGCAGTTCTTC. As protein: CASSQAGLAYDNEQFF.

The chain is built from TRBV25-1 and TRBJ2-7; D is unclear. This CDR3 has 15 residues. V lost 4 bases to trimming and J lost 3 bases, with 16 bases between them. Germline assignment: CDR1 MGHDK and CDR2 SYGVNS. CDR3 bases: TGTGCCAGCAGTGGAAACTTGGAGAGTATCTACGAGCAGTACTTC. As protein: CASSGNLESIYEQYF.

This clonotype has ten or more counts. This sequence joins TRBV20-1 and TRBJ2-1; D may be TRBD2 (6 bases). Germline assignment: CDR1 DFQATT and CDR2 SNEGSKA (reference sequence). The CDR3 sequence is 17 residues long. V dropped 0 bases and J dropped 5 bases, with 20 bases sitting between them. CDR3 protein: CSARDRAAGTGNNEQFF. CDR3 coding DNA: TGCAGTGCTAGAGATAGAGCAGCCGGGACTGGTAACAATGAGCAGTTCTTC.

The table lists this clonotype with many counts. V is TRBV29-1 and J is TRBJ2-3, with D perhaps matching TRBD2 (5 bases). The ends were cut back, 3 bases at V and 3 bases at J, with 13 bases in the middle. The germline CDR1 and CDR2 sequences are SQVTM and ANQGSEA. The CDR3 has 14 residues. CDR3 in amino acids: CSVDNGVRTDTQYF. The DNA of the CDR3 is TGCAGCGTTGATAACGGGGTCCGGACAGATACGCAGTATTTT.

This clonotype was found a few times. The chain employs TRBV5-1 and TRBJ2-3; TRBD2 aligns across 7 bases. V dropped 7 bases and J dropped 0; count of bases not matched to a gene: 8. Germline V gives CDR1 SGHRS, CDR2 YFSETQ. The CDR3 covers 15 residues. CDR3 DNA sequence: TGCGCCAGCCAAACGATTAGCGGGAGCACAGATACGCAGTATTTT. The encoded protein is CASQTISGSTDTQYF.

There are a few counts of this clonotype. The chain links TRBV7-9 to TRBJ2-7; 10 nucleotides match TRBD2. J was trimmed by 2 bases and V by 1 base; bases with no gene match: 2. CDR3 length equals 15 residues. In germline, CDR1 is SEHNR, CDR2 FQNEAQ (reference sequence). The CDR3 DNA follows: TGTGCCAGCAGCTTAGTAGCGGGAGGCCCCTACGAGCAGTACTTC. It yields the protein CASSLVAGGPYEQYF.

The chain links TRBV2 to TRBJ2-3; TRBD2 matches 13 bases. The CDR3 covers 16 residues. V was pared by 7 bases and J by 2 bases, with 6 bases of the junction left unmatched. CDR1 is SNHLY and CDR2 is FYNNEI in the germline V gene. The CDR3 DNA follows: TGTGCCAGCAACGGACTAGCGGGAGACCCCACAGATACGCAGTATTTT. It encodes CASNGLAGDPTDTQYF. Full variable domain (remainder filled in from reference TRBV2 and TRBJ2-3): EPEVTQTPSHQVTQMGQEVILRCVPISNHLYFYWYRQILGQKVEFLVSFYNNEISEKSEIFDDQFSVERPDGSNFTLKIRSTKLEDSAMYFCASNGLAGDPTDTQYFGPGTRLTVL.

This clonotype was picked up many times. This chain joins TRBV12-3 or TRBV12-4 and TRBJ1-2; the D is unclear. With 3 bases removed from V and 7 bases from J, the gap between germline ends came to 12 bases. CDR3 length: 13 amino acids. The CDR3 spells CASSFVEAGGYTF. DNA of the CDR3: TGTGCCAGCAGTTTTGTGGAAGCTGGTGGCTACACCTTC.

This clonotype was detected a few times. This sequence joins TRBV24-1 and TRBJ2-1, with D perhaps matching TRBD2 (6 bases). The CDR3 is 13 amino acids. Germline assignment: CDR1 KGHDR and CDR2 SFDVKD. V shed 4 bases and J shed 6 bases, with 9 bases lying between them. CDR3 amino acids: CATSEDYSNEQFF. CDR3 bases: TGTGCCACCAGTGAGGACTACAGCAATGAGCAGTTCTTC.

This clonotype was counted at least ten times. The chain uses TRBV6-1 and TRBJ2-1; TRBD2 aligns across 12 bases. J lost 10 bases, V lost 5 bases, and 6 bases had no gene match. Germline V gene sequence: CDR1 MNHNS, CDR2 SASEGT. The CDR3 has 14 residues. The CDR3 nucleotides are TGTGCCAGCAGTCTAGCGGGAGGGCCGCAAGAGCAGTTCTTC. It specifies CASSLAGGPQEQFF.

The chain couples TRBV24-1 to TRBJ1-1; 9 bases agree with TRBD1. Per germline, CDR1 KGHDR and CDR2 SFDVKD. Unmatched junction bases numbered 2, after V lost 7 bases and J lost 0 bases. This CDR3 comprises 14 residues. The CDR3, as DNA: TGTGCCACCAGGGGACAGGGAATGAACACTGAAGCTTTCTTT. Its protein product is CATRGQGMNTEAFF.

In its sample, this clonotype was seen a few times. This chain links TRBV24-1 with TRBJ2-1; TRBD1 matches at 9 bases. Germline CDR1 reads KGHDR; CDR2 reads SFDVKD. J gave up 9 bases and V 3 bases, and 14 bases lay outside the gene matches. The CDR3 has 17 residues. The chain's CDR3 is CATSDDGTGSLLGEQFF. As DNA, the CDR3 is TGTGCCACCAGTGATGATGGGACAGGGAGTCTCCTTGGTGAGCAGTTCTTC.

This clonotype was picked up a small number of times. The rearrangement links TRBV7-8 to TRBJ1-1; TRBD1 agrees at 8 bases. The junction had 5 bases not matched to a gene; V was cut back by 2 bases and J by 0 bases. The germline V gene encodes CDR1 SGHVS and CDR2 FQNEAQ. This CDR3 has 16 residues. In nucleotides, the CDR3 is TGTGCCAGCAGCTTACTACCAGGGGGCTTGAACACTGAAGCTTTCTTT. Translating it yields CASSLLPGGLNTEAFF.

This clonotype was recorded at least ten times. V usage is TRBV12-3 or TRBV12-4 and J usage is TRBJ1-5; no clear D gene. The CDR3 is 15 residues long. Trimming took 0 bases from V and 4 from J, leaving 10 bases between them. The CDR3 spells CASSLAPWGNQPQHF. Here the CDR3 DNA reads TGTGCCAGCAGTTTAGCGCCATGGGGAAATCAGCCCCAGCATTTT.

This clonotype showed up just a few times. The chain has TRBV5-1 and TRBJ1-1; the match to TRBD1 covers 7 bases. V lost 0 bases, J lost 0 bases, and 11 bases stayed unmatched. Germline V lookup: CDR1 SGHRS, CDR2 YFSETQ. The CDR3 totals 18 residues. This CDR3 reads CASSLASRGTVMNTEAFF. For the CDR3, the DNA is TGCGCCAGCAGCTTGGCTAGTCGCGGGACAGTCATGAACACTGAAGCTTTCTTT.

This clonotype was counted many times. The chain is built from TRBV20-1 and TRBJ2-3; D tentatively fits TRBD1 or TRBD2 (5 bases each). Germline values: CDR1 DFQATT, CDR2 SNEGSKA (reference sequence). V was trimmed by 6 bases and J by 1 base, leaving 17 bases between them. There are 15 residues in the CDR3. The chain's CDR3 is CSAQGESGRTDTQYF. The CDR3 nucleotides read TGCAGTGCCCAAGGGGAGAGCGGCCGCACAGATACGCAGTATTTT.

This clonotype was counted many times. The chain is built from TRBV5-1 and TRBJ2-1, with 7 bases matching TRBD2. The junction had 9 bases not matched to a gene; V was cut back by 3 bases and J by 0 bases. The germline V gene has CDR1 SGHRS and CDR2 YFSETQ. The CDR3 loop spans 17 amino acids. The CDR3 DNA reads TGCGCCAGCAGCTCCGCTAGCGGTTTGAGCTCCTACAATGAGCAGTTCTTC. Translated, it gives CASSSASGLSSYNEQFF.

With respect to this clonotype: A read error may account for a junction end that differs from germline. V usage is TRBV20-1 and J usage is TRBJ2-7, with 7 bases that match TRBD2. Germline V gene lookup returns CDR1 DFQATT and CDR2 SNEGSKA (reference sequence). The CDR3 runs 12 residues. The CDR3 coding sequence is TGCAGGGCTACAGCGGGGTCCTACGAGCAGTACTTC. It specifies CRATAGSYEQYF.